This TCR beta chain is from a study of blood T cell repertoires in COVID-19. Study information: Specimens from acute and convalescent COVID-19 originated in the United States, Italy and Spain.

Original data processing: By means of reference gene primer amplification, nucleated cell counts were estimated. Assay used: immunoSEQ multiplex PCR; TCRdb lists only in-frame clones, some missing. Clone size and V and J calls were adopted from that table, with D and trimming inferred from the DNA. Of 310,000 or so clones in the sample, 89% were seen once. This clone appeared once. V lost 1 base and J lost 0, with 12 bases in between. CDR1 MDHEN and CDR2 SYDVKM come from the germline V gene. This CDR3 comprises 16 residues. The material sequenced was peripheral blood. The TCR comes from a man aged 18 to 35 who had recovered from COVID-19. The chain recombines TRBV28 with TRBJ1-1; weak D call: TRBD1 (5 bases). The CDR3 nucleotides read TGTGCCAGCAGTTTATATCTTGACAGTTTGAACACTGAAGCTTTCTTT. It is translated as CASSLYLDSLNTEAFF. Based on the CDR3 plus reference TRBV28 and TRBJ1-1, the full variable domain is DVKVTQSSRYLVKRTGEKVFLECVQDMDHENMFWYRQDPGLGLRLIYFSYDVKMKEKGDIPEGYSVSREKKERFSLILESASTNQTSMYLCASSLYLDSLNTEAFFGQGTRLTVV.